Listed below are T cell receptor beta chains from one sample, sequenced in a study of blood T cell repertoires in COVID-19. This table comes from immunoSEQ multiplex PCR, and its TCRdb copy is limited to in-frame clones, with some not included. Altogether some 60,000 clones are present, 81% being singletons, with the ten largest covering 25% to 35%. Sequencing used peripheral blood. Receptors originate from a woman older than 75 with active or convalescent COVID-19. Each CDR3 is given with its conserved first and last residue. D genes are given only for firm matches. Clone size, where shown, is once, few, many, or a class for clones that have expanded.

v_gene	d_gene	j_gene	abundance	CDR3aa	CDR3nt
TRBV5-4	-	TRBJ2-7	-	CASSFLGEKEQYF	TGTGCCAGCAGCTTCCTAGGAGAGAAGGAGCAGTACTTC
TRBV7-9	-	TRBJ1-1	-	CASSSSAGSTTEAFF	TGTGCCAGCAGCTCCTCCGCGGGGTCGACCACTGAAGCTTTCTTT
TRBV7-2	-	TRBJ2-3	-	CASRNRDTQYF	TGTGCCAGCAGAAATAGAGATACGCAGTATTTT
TRBV19	-	TRBJ1-4	-	CASSTGQLAEKLFF	TGTGCCAGTAGTACGGGACAATTAGCCGAAAAACTGTTTTTT
TRBV19	-	TRBJ2-3	-	CASSGADSTDTQYF	TGTGCCAGTAGTGGGGCGGACAGCACAGATACGCAGTATTTT
TRBV11-2	TRBD2	TRBJ2-7	-	CASSSGTSGVASEQYF	TGTGCCAGCAGCTCCGGGACTAGCGGGGTGGCTAGCGAGCAGTACTTC
TRBV5-1	TRBD1	TRBJ1-6	-	CASSIGTGGDSPLHF	TGCGCCAGCAGCATTGGGACAGGGGGCGATTCACCCCTCCACTTT
TRBV6-2/TRBV6-3	-	TRBJ1-6	-	CASSFSALRSYNSPLHF	TGTGCCAGCAGTTTCTCTGCCCTTCGGTCCTATAATTCACCCCTCCACTTT
TRBV4-1	-	TRBJ1-2	-	CASSQDPGERGYTF	TGCGCCAGCAGCCAAGATCCGGGGGAGCGTGGCTACACCTTC
TRBV2	-	TRBJ2-3	-	CASRRDERADTQYF	TGTGCCAGCAGGAGGGATGAGAGGGCAGATACGCAGTATTTT
TRBV5-8	TRBD2	TRBJ2-4	-	CASSTRTSRNIQYF	TGTGCCAGCAGCACCCGGACTAGTAGAAACATTCAGTACTTC
TRBV18	TRBD1	TRBJ2-5	-	CASSKTGNGGETQYF	TGTGCCAGCTCAAAGACAGGGAATGGGGGCGAGACCCAGTACTTC
TRBV20-1	-	TRBJ1-2	few	CSALGGYGYTF	TGCAGTGCTCTCGGGGGCTATGGCTACACCTTC
TRBV7-2	TRBD2	TRBJ2-6	-	CASSLAGGSGANVLTF	TGTGCCAGCAGCTTAGCGGGGGGGTCTGGGGCCAACGTCCTGACTTTC
TRBV6-6	TRBD1	TRBJ2-7	-	CASTSGDSYEQYF	TGTGCCAGCACCTCTGGGGACAGCTACGAGCAGTACTTC
TRBV7-7	-	TRBJ2-3	-	CASSSMTGGADTQYF	TGTGCTAGCAGTTCAATGACAGGTGGGGCAGATACGCAGTATTTT
TRBV7-2	-	TRBJ1-2	-	CASSLGGGGFTF	TGTGCCAGCAGCTTAGGAGGGGGAGGGTTCACCTTC
TRBV29-1	-	TRBJ2-1	once	CSQKGGNEQFF	TGCAGCCAAAAAGGGGGCAATGAGCAGTTCTTC
TRBV19	-	TRBJ1-1	few	CASRVVIHSPNTEAFF	TGTGCCAGTAGGGTCGTGATCCACTCCCCGAACACTGAAGCTTTCTTT